A single sample gave rise to the 17 T cell receptor beta chains below, sequenced in a study of blood T cell repertoires in COVID-19. Measured with immunoSEQ multiplex PCR; TCRdb has only the in-frame clones, and not every one. The sample lists approximately 100,000 clones, 84% occurring once. The sequenced sample consisted of peripheral blood. The receptor set was obtained from a woman aged 45 to 65 with acute or convalescent COVID-19.

This clone was seen a few times. CDR3 sequence reads: CASSTGTDNQPQHF. For the CDR3, the DNA is TGTGCCAGCAGCACCGGGACAGACAATCAGCCCCAGCATTTT. The V gene is TRBV6-6, the J gene TRBJ1-5, with 7 bases identical to TRBD1. The junction had 5 bases not matched to a gene; V was cut back by 6 bases and J by 3 bases. This CDR3 is 14 amino acids long. Germline V CDR1 and CDR2: MNHNY, SVGAGI (reference sequence).

This chain joins TRBV18 and TRBJ1-1; 10 nucleotides match TRBD1. The CDR3 has 15 amino acids. J was trimmed by 2 bases and V by 4 bases; bases with no gene match: 4. Germline CDR1 and CDR2: KGHSH and LQKENI. For the CDR3, the DNA is TGTGCCAGCTCACTGAGGACAGGGGGAAACACTGAAGCTTTCTTT. Protein: CASSLRTGGNTEAFF.

This clone was detected only once. This rearrangement joins TRBV11-2 to TRBJ2-7, with D possibly TRBD1 on 6 matching bases. The CDR3 covers 14 residues. Between the trimmed V and J ends, which lost 6 bases and 9 bases, there was a span of 21 bases. Germline CDR1 reads SGHAT; CDR2 reads FQNNGV. CDR3 bases: TGTGCCAGCAGAACCTCCAGGGGCAAGCAGAGGCAGTACTTC. Encoded protein: CASRTSRGKQRQYF.

This chain links TRBV5-1 with TRBJ1-4; D may be TRBD1 (5 bases). CDR3 length: 13 amino acids. V was trimmed by 1 base and J by 5 bases, leaving 6 bases between them. Germline CDR1 reads SGHRS; CDR2 reads YFSETQ. The chain's CDR3 is CASSLSGNEKLFF. The CDR3 region has the DNA TGCGCCAGCAGCTTGTCAGGGAATGAAAAACTGTTTTTT.

This clone was detected once. V is TRBV19 and J is TRBJ2-5; D is undetermined. The length of the CDR3 is 13 residues. The V end lost 3 bases, the J end lost 5 bases, and 10 bases lay between the germline ends. Germline-derived CDR1 and CDR2 are LNHDA and SQIVND (reference sequence). The CDR3 nucleotides read TGTGCCAGTAGTATTCGACATACGGAGACCCAGTACTTC. This translates into CASSIRHTETQYF.

This rearrangement joins TRBV6-5 to TRBJ1-2; 7 nucleotides match TRBD1. Germline trimming cut 5 bases from V and 0 bases from J; bases unmatched to any gene: 6. Germline V gene lookup returns CDR1 MNHEY and CDR2 SVGAGI. The CDR3 sequence is 15 residues long. CDR3 nucleotide sequence: TGTGCCAGCAGTACGGGACAGTTCCCTAACTATGGCTACACCTTC. This codes for CASSTGQFPNYGYTF.

The V and J genes are TRBV7-3 and TRBJ2-6; D might be TRBD2 (5 bases). Germline lookup yields CDR1 SGHTA and CDR2 FQGTGA. V was trimmed by 7 bases and J by 0 bases, leaving 13 bases between them. The CDR3 loop spans 16 amino acids. The CDR3 nucleotides read TGTGCCAGCACCCTAGCTAGGAGCTCTGGGGCCAACGTCCTGACTTTC. It yields the protein CASTLARSSGANVLTF. Full variable domain (missing parts from reference TRBV7-3 and TRBJ2-6): GAGVSQTPSNKVTEKGKYVELRCDPISGHTALYWYRQSLGQGPEFLIYFQGTGAADDSGLPNDRFFAVRPEGSVSTLKIQRTERGDSAVYLCASTLARSSGANVLTFGAGSRLTVL.

The V and J genes are TRBV5-1 and TRBJ1-1, with TRBD1 identical over 11 bases. The ends lost 0 bases at V and 8 bases at J; junction bases unmatched: 3. Germline CDR1 and CDR2: SGHRS and YFSETQ. The CDR3 length is 14 residues. The CDR3 nucleotides are TGCGCCAGCAGCTTGGGAGGACAGGGGGCGGAAGCTTTCTTT. This codes for CASSLGGQGAEAFF.

Comment on this clone: Other nucleotide sequences in the sample specify the same CDR3. The chain joins TRBV5-1 to TRBJ1-5, with 7 positions matching TRBD1. The CDR3 totals 15 residues. V lost 1 base and J lost 4; bases outside the gene matches: 5. Germline-derived CDR1 and CDR2 are SGHRS and YFSETQ. The CDR3 nucleotides read TGCGCCAGCAGCTTGTATGGGGACAGAAATCAGCCCCAGCATTTT. Amino acid sequence: CASSLYGDRNQPQHF.

This chain connects TRBV11-2 to TRBJ2-2; D not certain. V dropped 4 bases and J dropped 6 bases, with 15 bases sitting between them. The germline V gene has CDR1 SGHAT and CDR2 FQNNGV. The CDR3 sequence is 15 residues long. Here the CDR3 reads CASSSQNGRAGELFF. CDR3 nucleotide sequence: TGTGCCAGCAGCTCACAAAACGGCCGGGCCGGGGAGCTGTTTTTT.

V is TRBV5-1 and J is TRBJ2-3, with D uncertain. The germline gives CDR1 SGHRS, CDR2 YFSETQ. V lost 0 bases, J lost 0 bases, and 5 bases lay in between. The CDR3 has 14 residues. Here the CDR3 DNA reads TGCGCCAGCAGCTTGGATCCGAGCACAGATACGCAGTATTTT. Protein: CASSLDPSTDTQYF. Full variable domain (rest looked up from reference TRBV5-1 and TRBJ2-3): KAGVTQTPRYLIKTRGQQVTLSCSPISGHRSVSWYQQTPGQGLQFLFEYFSETQRNKGNFPGRFSGRQFSNSRSEMNVSTLELGDSALYLCASSLDPSTDTQYFGPGTRLTVL.

The V and J genes are TRBV2 and TRBJ1-2; D remains unclear. Germline loops: CDR1 SNHLY, CDR2 FYNNEI. CDR3 size: 14 residues. Trimming stripped 2 bases from V and 4 bases from J, with 11 bases between. This CDR3 is CASSETASSYGYTF. In DNA, the CDR3 is TGTGCCAGCAGTGAAACCGCCTCGAGCTATGGCTACACCTTC. Complete variable domain (other parts from reference TRBV2 and TRBJ1-2): EPEVTQTPSHQVTQMGQEVILRCVPISNHLYFYWYRQILGQKVEFLVSFYNNEISEKSEIFDDQFSVERPDGSNFTLKIRSTKLEDSAMYFCASSETASSYGYTFGSGTRLTVV.

The chain combines TRBV29-1 with TRBJ2-7, with D possibly matching TRBD2 (7 bases). This CDR3 spans 15 amino acids. The germline V gene encodes CDR1 SQVTM and CDR2 ANQGSEA. V was trimmed by 4 bases and J by 0 bases, leaving 16 bases between them. The CDR3: CSVVGGGQTSYEQYF. Written as DNA, the CDR3 is TGCAGCGTTGTAGGGGGGGGCCAAACCTCCTACGAGCAGTACTTC.

The chain employs TRBV28 and TRBJ2-2; D perhaps matches TRBD2 (5 bases). In germline, CDR1 is MDHEN, CDR2 SYDVKM. CDR3 size: 15 residues. V lost 5 bases to trimming and J lost 4 bases, with 14 bases between them. Here the CDR3 reads CASSPDFEGTGELFF. CDR3 DNA sequence: TGTGCCAGCAGTCCGGACTTTGAGGGCACCGGGGAGCTGTTTTTT.

The chain employs TRBV5-1 and TRBJ1-5; D call uncertain. Germline CDR1 and CDR2: SGHRS and YFSETQ. Trimming shortened V by 0 bases and J by 4 bases, and 8 bases separated the two germline ends. CDR3 length: 14 residues. Here the CDR3 DNA reads TGCGCCAGCAGCTTGGGTACTGCTAATCAGCCCCAGCATTTT. Protein: CASSLGTANQPQHF. Filled out from reference TRBV5-1 and TRBJ1-5, the complete variable domain reads KAGVTQTPRYLIKTRGQQVTLSCSPISGHRSVSWYQQTPGQGLQFLFEYFSETQRNKGNFPGRFSGRQFSNSRSEMNVSTLELGDSALYLCASSLGTANQPQHFGDGTRLSIL.

J is TRBJ1-2 and V is TRBV7-9, with D perhaps matching TRBD1 (6 bases). Trimming left V 4 bases short and J 4 bases short, with 10 bases between. The CDR3 length is 13 residues. Per the germline V gene, CDR1 is SEHNR and CDR2 is FQNEAQ (reference sequence). The CDR3, as DNA: TGTGCCAGCAGCTCGGACAGAGCCTATGGCTACACCTTC. Residues: CASSSDRAYGYTF.

In this sample, this clone turned up once. The chain carries TRBV7-6 and TRBJ2-2; 7 nucleotides line up with TRBD1. V lost 6 bases, J lost 5 bases, and 9 bases stayed unmatched. The CDR3 runs to 15 residues. Looked up from germline, CDR1 is SGHVS and CDR2 is FNYEAQ. Written as DNA, the CDR3 is TGTGCCAGCAGACTCAGGTCACAGGGGACCGGGGAGCTGTTTTTT. Translation: CASRLRSQGTGELFF.